The 14 T cell receptor beta chains presented below share a single source sample, sequenced in a study of CD8 T cells in ankylosing spondylitis. Study observations and caveats: Within ankylosing spondylitis blood, a TCR beta motif made up of seven to nine highly homologous variants appeared to be characteristic.

TCRdb redid the calling of the 5' RACE reads with MiXCR, one entry per CDR3 protein. The sample lists under 850,000 distinct CDR3 sequences, 15% to 20% occurring once. These receptors have no identified antigens. Sequencing was carried out using blood, either unsorted or a sorted T cell fraction (not recorded which). These receptors were obtained from a male donor with ankylosing spondylitis.

The chain joins TRBV24-1 to TRBJ2-2; D not resolved. This CDR3 is built from 13 residues. V was pared by 8 bases and J by 5 bases, with 11 bases between. The V gene's germline CDR1 is KGHDR and CDR2 SFDVKD. CDR3 in amino acids: CATTRTVTGELFF. The CDR3 bases are TGTGCCACCACCCGGACCGTGACCGGGGAGCTGTTTTTT.

This chain joins TRBV20-1 and TRBJ2-5; the D gene is possibly TRBD2 (5 bases). V shed 6 bases and J shed 5 bases, with 19 bases lying between them. Germline loops: CDR1 DFQATT, CDR2 SNEGSKA (reference sequence). The CDR3 is 14 residues long. The CDR3 is CSAAVVRPFETQYF. CDR3 in DNA: TGCAGTGCAGCGGTTGTGAGGCCGTTTGAGACCCAGTACTTC.

The chain combines TRBV7-9 with TRBJ1-2; D is uncertain. Between the trimmed V and J ends, which lost 3 bases and 3 bases, there was a span of 17 bases. The V gene's germline CDR1 is SEHNR and CDR2 FQNEAQ (reference sequence). There are 16 residues in the CDR3. The CDR3 DNA reads TGTGCCAGCAGCTTTAACCTGGGCACTGGGGACTATGGCTACACCTTC. Translating it yields CASSFNLGTGDYGYTF.

The chain joins TRBV5-1 to TRBJ2-3; D tentatively fits TRBD1 or TRBD2 (5 bases each). The CDR3 contains 15 residues. The ends were cut back, 0 bases at V and 2 bases at J, with 10 bases in the middle. CDR1 is SGHRS and CDR2 is YFSETQ in the germline V gene. Written as DNA, the CDR3 is TGCGCCAGCAGCTTGGAATCGGGGCCCACAGATACGCAGTATTTT. It is translated as CASSLESGPTDTQYF.

The V and J genes are TRBV14 and TRBJ2-7; no clear D gene. Looked up from germline, CDR1 is SGHDN and CDR2 is FVKESK. This CDR3 has 15 residues. Trimming cost V 3 bases and J 0 bases, with 12 bases left between them. As DNA, the CDR3 is TGTGCCAGCAGCCAGACTTTCCCGCCCTCCTACGAGCAGTACTTC. Residues: CASSQTFPPSYEQYF.

The V call is TRBV20-1, the J call TRBJ2-5; the D is unclear. Between the trimmed V and J ends, which lost 5 bases and 4 bases, there was a span of 11 bases. Germline V CDR1 and CDR2: DFQATT, SNEGSKA (reference sequence). CDR3 length: 12 residues. The CDR3 region is CSAPTPAETQYF. The CDR3 bases are TGCAGTGCTCCAACCCCGGCAGAGACCCAGTACTTC.

The chain carries TRBV5-6 and TRBJ1-6; tentative D call: TRBD1 (5 bases). The ends were cut back, 4 bases at V and 8 bases at J, with 16 bases in the middle. CDR1 and CDR2 from the germline V gene are SGHDT and YYEEEE. The CDR3 totals 15 residues. DNA for the CDR3: TGTGCCAGCAGCCTCAAAGGGACGGAATATTCACCCCTCCACTTT. Its translation: CASSLKGTEYSPLHF.

This clonotype has only a few counts. The genes are TRBV20-1 and TRBJ2-5; D is uncertain. V lost 1 base, J lost 2 bases, and 8 bases lay in between. Germline CDR1 DFQATT, CDR2 SNEGSKA (reference sequence). The CDR3 is 13 residues long. Written as DNA, the CDR3 is TGCAGTGCTAGAGGGACGGTTCAAGAGACCCAGTACTTC. Residues: CSARGTVQETQYF.

This clonotype turned up a few times. J is TRBJ2-1 and V is TRBV11-3; 9 bases map to TRBD2. CDR3 length: 16 residues. CDR1 is SGHNT, CDR2 YENEEA, per germline. The J segment lost 0 bases and the V segment lost 5 bases, leaving 5 bases of the junction unmatched. Written as DNA, the CDR3 is TGTGCCAGCAGCGTTCATAGCGGGAGCTCCTACAATGAGCAGTTCTTC. It is translated as CASSVHSGSSYNEQFF.

The chain combines TRBV20-1 with TRBJ2-7, with 9 nucleotides matching TRBD2. With V trimmed by 6 bases and J by 3 bases, 12 bases remained unmatched. This CDR3 is 15 amino acids long. CDR1 DFQATT and CDR2 SNEGSKA come from the germline V gene (reference sequence). This CDR3 reads CSASGLAGLLYEQYF. CDR3 in DNA: TGCAGTGCCTCAGGCCTAGCGGGACTACTCTACGAGCAGTACTTC.

The chain combines TRBV4-1 with TRBJ1-5, with D uncertain. The CDR3 totals 17 residues. The germline V gene has CDR1 MGHRA and CDR2 YSYEKL. V lost 4 bases, J lost 1 base, and 17 bases lay in between. The chain's CDR3 is CASSPTVPPDSNQPQHF. The CDR3 DNA follows: TGCGCCAGCAGCCCAACGGTGCCCCCGGACAGCAATCAGCCCCAGCATTTT.

The sample holds one count of this clonotype. The CDR3 coding sequence is TGTGCCTGGACCCGCCCCAGGGGGTTGACTGAAAAACTGTTTTTT. Translating gives CAWTRPRGLTEKLFF. V and J are TRBV30 and TRBJ1-4, with 7 positions matching TRBD1. Germline CDR1 reads GTSNPN; CDR2 reads SVGIG (reference sequence). CDR3 size: 15 residues. V was pared by 4 bases and J by 7 bases, with 12 bases of the junction left unmatched.

This clonotype was recorded a few times. The chain carries TRBV7-2 and TRBJ1-2; D remains ambiguous. The CDR3 consists of 11 residues. Germline-derived CDR1 and CDR2 are SGHTA and FQGNSA. The V end was cut by 5 bases, the J end by 7 bases, with 8 bases between. Written as DNA, the CDR3 is TGTGCCAGCAGCGCCGGGGTTGGCTACACCTTC. This codes for CASSAGVGYTF.

The chain joins TRBV5-1 to TRBJ2-1, with D perhaps being TRBD1 or TRBD2 (6 bases each). Trimming removed 0 bases at V and 1 base at J, with 11 bases between. Germline CDR1 and CDR2: SGHRS and YFSETQ. The CDR3 is made up of 16 amino acids. CDR3 in amino acids: CASSLAQGGSYNEQFF. DNA for the CDR3: TGCGCCAGCAGCTTGGCCCAAGGGGGGTCCTACAATGAGCAGTTCTTC.